This record concerns one TCR beta chain sequence. This receptor's antigen is unknown. Base qualities are not provided; no much larger clone lies one nucleotide away. This specimen belongs to a study of graft-versus-host responses after intestinal transplantation (dated by TCRdb to the early 2020s). In terms of the full investigation: Recipients received multivisceral, liver-intestinal, or isolated intestinal transplants. Rather than going through the commercial service, samples from three later patients were sequenced in-house on an Illumina MiSeq and processed with MiXCR. All recipients received anti-thymocyte globulin induction followed by maintenance tacrolimus and steroids for approximately 3 years. To identify alloreactive clones, pre-transplant mixed lymphocyte reaction products were sequenced and compared with unstimulated pre-transplant donor and recipient T cells. Graft-versus-host and host-versus-graft alloreactive T cell clones were tracked in the graft, circulation and bone marrow after intestinal transplantation using bulk TCR-beta CDR3 sequencing. The cohort enrolled about two dozen intestinal transplant recipients, one of whom was a retransplant, and a few patients without pretransplant specimens were excluded. A peak of at least 4% donor T cells among recipient peripheral blood mononuclear cells was the definition used for donor T cell macrochimerism. Paper-wide results and their limitations: GvH clones were detected in recipient bone marrow, and some appeared earlier in ileal mucosa or blood, consistent with an intestinal mucosal origin. Patients with donor T cell macrochimerism had high GvH to HvG T cell clonal ratios in their allografts. Conclusions were limited by the relatively low number and heterogeneity of intestinal transplant patients. Peak levels of circulating GvH clones were associated with declines in HvG clones early after transplant.

The receptor library was made with the immunoSEQ multiplex PCR assay. For most patients, genomic DNA was isolated using the Qiagen DNeasy Blood and Tissue Kit and was shipped frozen to Adaptive Biotechnologies for TCR sequencing. For most patients, high-throughput TCR-beta CDR3 sequencing of genomic DNA was performed by Adaptive Biotechnologies. For the original study's pipeline: Adaptive's ImmunoSEQ software was the source of the TCR sequencing data for approximately 18 patients, while a few other patients were processed with MiXCR and VDJtools. To correct CD4 versus CD8 sorting errors, sequences present in both subsets at a frequency ratio below 5:1 were removed. Because the origin of CDR3 nucleotide sequences shared between donor and recipient could not be assigned, those sequences were removed. To count as alloreactive, a clone needed at least 2-fold expansion over unstimulated cells and a minimum CFSE-low frequency of 0.002% (template counts) or 0.001% (read counts). Clones detected in sequenced pre-transplant spleen, lymph node, or MLR CFSE-low populations of the donor or recipient were defined as mappable. The cumulative frequency of alloreactive clones was calculated as a percentage of all sequences, weighted by copy number. TCRdb retrieved this table from immuneACCESS and kept in-frame rearrangements only. Not all clones are present; in checked studies, unresolved V genes account for under half, and no reason is known for the remainder. V and J calls and clone size are as listed in that table; D and trimming were resolved from the DNA. This sample lists 84,000 or so clones; roughly 91% were detected once. Under 9.5% of the sample belongs to the ten largest clones.

The time point label, as the study defines it: cells obtained before transplantation from donor or recipient. CD3+CD4+ and CD3+CD8+ populations were FACS-sorted from unstimulated pre-transplant donor and recipient cells taken from spleen or lymph nodes. From the germline V gene, CDR1 is MNHNS and CDR2 is SASEGT. From cysteine to phenylalanine, the CDR3 is 14 amino acids long. Only the CDR3 DNA is retained, 42 bases long and in frame from the first base. The V end loses 1 base and the J end loses 3 bases, and a stretch of 7 bases separates them. The chain is assembled from TRBV6-1 and TRBJ2-1; the D gene identity is not certain. The TCR sequence derives from a human donor who was the organ donor for an intestinal transplant. Sample: unstimulated CD8+ T cells sorted from spleen or lymph node cells, taken before transplant. The CDR3 region reads CASSEEVFYNEQFF. The nucleotide sequence reads TGTGCCAGCAGTGAAGAGGTTTTCTACAATGAGCAGTTCTTC.